This entry is about one TCR beta chain. This entry comes from a study of shared clonotypes between healthy human individuals. Study background: The people who gave samples were a couple of women and a few men aged 18 to 49. CD8 memory received one plate per donor, CD8 naive two, CD4 memory three and CD4 naive three.

Each cell subset's genomic DNA was divided evenly among several immunoSEQ plates. Clones were read by immunoSEQ multiplex PCR, and TCRdb kept only the in-frame ones, dropping some. The sample has 550,000 to 850,000 clones, approximately 74% seen once. CD4+ cells underwent separation, giving CD45RA+ naive and CD45RA-negative memory subsets. This TCR was sampled from a woman aged 25 to 39 in good health. Sequencing was done on a sample of memory CD4+ T cells sorted from blood. Subset given: CD45RA-negative fraction.

CDR3 bases: TGCGCCAGCAGCCACCTGACAGGGGGGACTGAAGCTTTCTTT. This gives the protein CASSHLTGGTEAFF. The chain couples TRBV4-1 to TRBJ1-1; 9 positions agree with TRBD1. The V gene end was trimmed by 3 bases and the J gene end by 5 bases; junction bases not matched to a gene: 4. The V gene's germline CDR1 is MGHRA and CDR2 YSYEKL. The length of the CDR3 is 14 residues.